Listed below are T cell receptor beta chains from one sample, sequenced in a study of cytomegalovirus exposure and HLA in healthy donors. The repertoire was sequenced with immunoSEQ multiplex PCR; TCRdb's copy has only in-frame clones and lacks some. This table holds 150,000 or so clones, roughly 80% found once. The specimen sequenced was PBMCs. These receptors were taken from a female donor in good health and CMV-seronegative. CDR3s include the opening cysteine and the closing phenylalanine or tryptophan. The D gene is left open where the match is weak. The size field is filled for only some rows; it gives once, few, many or a size class.

CDR3 DNA: TGTGCCAGCAGTCCCCACGCTGTGGGACAGGGATTCTACGAGCAGTACTTC
CDR3 protein: CASSPHAVGQGFYEQYF
V gene: TRBV27
CDR3 length: 17
D gene: TRBD1
J gene: TRBJ2-7
clone size: -

CDR3 DNA: TGTGCCACCAGCAGGGAAGCGGGAGAGCTCTACAATGAGCAGTTCTTC
CDR3 protein: CATSREAGELYNEQFF
V gene: TRBV15
CDR3 length: 16
D gene: TRBD2
J gene: TRBJ2-1
clone size: -

CDR3 DNA: TGCAGCGCCCACACGACAGTCTACGAGCAGTACTTC
CDR3 protein: CSAHTTVYEQYF
V gene: TRBV29-1
CDR3 length: 12
D gene: -
J gene: TRBJ2-7
clone size: -

CDR3 DNA: TGCGCCAGCAGCCAGCGTCAAACTAATGAAAAACTGTTTTTT
CDR3 protein: CASSQRQTNEKLFF
V gene: TRBV4-1
CDR3 length: 14
D gene: -
J gene: TRBJ1-4
clone size: -

CDR3 DNA: TGTGCCAGCAGCCCCCCCTCTAAAGAGACCCAGTACTTC
CDR3 protein: CASSPPSKETQYF
V gene: TRBV13
CDR3 length: 13
D gene: -
J gene: TRBJ2-5
clone size: -

CDR3 DNA: TGTGCCAGCAGTTTGGCACGGACAGGGGGCTTATCTGAAGCTTTCTTT
CDR3 protein: CASSLARTGGLSEAFF
V gene: TRBV27
CDR3 length: 16
D gene: TRBD1
J gene: TRBJ1-1
clone size: -

CDR3 DNA: TGTGCCAGCAGCCTCCGAGGACTAGCGGGAGGTAAACCCGGGGAGCTGTTTTTT
CDR3 protein: CASSLRGLAGGKPGELFF
V gene: TRBV7-9
CDR3 length: 18
D gene: TRBD2
J gene: TRBJ2-2
clone size: -

CDR3 DNA: TGTGCCAGCAGTCCAAATCCGGTAAAACTGTTTTTT
CDR3 protein: CASSPNPVKLFF
V gene: TRBV28
CDR3 length: 12
D gene: -
J gene: TRBJ1-4
clone size: -

CDR3 DNA: TGTGCCAGAAGCTTGGGCAGGGTCGAGCAGTACTTC
CDR3 protein: CARSLGRVEQYF
V gene: TRBV5-3
CDR3 length: 12
D gene: -
J gene: TRBJ2-7
clone size: few

CDR3 DNA: TGCGCCAGCAGCCAGACTAGCGGAACCTCCTACGAGCAGTACTTC
CDR3 protein: CASSQTSGTSYEQYF
V gene: TRBV4-3
CDR3 length: 15
D gene: TRBD2
J gene: TRBJ2-7
clone size: few

CDR3 DNA: TGTGCCAGCCGGGTAGGGGGCACAGATACGCAGTATTTT
CDR3 protein: CASRVGGTDTQYF
V gene: TRBV27
CDR3 length: 13
D gene: -
J gene: TRBJ2-3
clone size: -

CDR3 DNA: TGTGCCAGCAGTTTCTCAGGGGGCCGGTCCTACGAGCAGTACTTC
CDR3 protein: CASSFSGGRSYEQYF
V gene: TRBV27
CDR3 length: 15
D gene: TRBD1
J gene: TRBJ2-7
clone size: once

CDR3 DNA: TGTGCCAGTAGTACCACAGGGGCGACTAATGAAAAACTGTTTTTT
CDR3 protein: CASSTTGATNEKLFF
V gene: TRBV19
CDR3 length: 15
D gene: TRBD1
J gene: TRBJ1-4
clone size: few

CDR3 DNA: TGTGCCAGCGGGGGGGGTGGCGGAGAGACCCAGTACTTC
CDR3 protein: CASGGGGGETQYF
V gene: TRBV6-1
CDR3 length: 13
D gene: TRBD2
J gene: TRBJ2-5
clone size: -

CDR3 DNA: TGTGCCAGTAGTATTGCGCCAAGCCCCAACGAGCAGTACTTC
CDR3 protein: CASSIAPSPNEQYF
V gene: TRBV19
CDR3 length: 14
D gene: -
J gene: TRBJ2-7
clone size: -

CDR3 DNA: TGTGCCAGCAGTTCCCGCGGCAGGGGGACTAATGAAAAACTGTTTTTT
CDR3 protein: CASSSRGRGTNEKLFF
V gene: TRBV6-5
CDR3 length: 16
D gene: TRBD1
J gene: TRBJ1-4
clone size: -

CDR3 DNA: TGCGCCAGCAGCCGGGTCCAAGCCGGGGAGCTGTTTTTT
CDR3 protein: CASSRVQAGELFF
V gene: TRBV10-1
CDR3 length: 13
D gene: -
J gene: TRBJ2-2
clone size: -

CDR3 DNA: TGCGCCAGCAGCCAAGCCGCTAGCGGACCAAGCTCCTACAATGAGCAGTTCTTC
CDR3 protein: CASSQAASGPSSYNEQFF
V gene: TRBV4-1
CDR3 length: 18
D gene: TRBD2
J gene: TRBJ2-1
clone size: -

CDR3 DNA: TGTGCCAGCAGCTTACAACAGCACACCGGGGAGCTGTTTTTT
CDR3 protein: CASSLQQHTGELFF
V gene: TRBV11-3
CDR3 length: 14
D gene: -
J gene: TRBJ2-2
clone size: -

CDR3 DNA: TGTGCCAGCAGCTCGCGGACTAGCCTTGGGACTGAAGCTTTCTTT
CDR3 protein: CASSSRTSLGTEAFF
V gene: TRBV9
CDR3 length: 15
D gene: -
J gene: TRBJ1-1
clone size: -

CDR3 DNA: TGTGCCACACGGCGGGGACGGGGCGGCTACACCTTC
CDR3 protein: CATRRGRGGYTF
V gene: TRBV6-5
CDR3 length: 12
D gene: -
J gene: TRBJ1-2
clone size: -

CDR3 DNA: TGTGCCAGCTCATCGTCGCGGCAAGAGACCCAGTACTTC
CDR3 protein: CASSSSRQETQYF
V gene: TRBV18
CDR3 length: 13
D gene: -
J gene: TRBJ2-5
clone size: -

CDR3 DNA: TGTGCCATCAGTGGGGGACAGGCAAATGAAAAACTGTTTTTT
CDR3 protein: CAISGGQANEKLFF
V gene: TRBV10-3
CDR3 length: 14
D gene: TRBD1
J gene: TRBJ1-4
clone size: -

CDR3 DNA: TGTGCCAGCAGCGTAGCAACAGGGACCTACTACGAGCAGTACTTC
CDR3 protein: CASSVATGTYYEQYF
V gene: TRBV9
CDR3 length: 15
D gene: -
J gene: TRBJ2-7
clone size: once

CDR3 DNA: TGCGCCAGCAGCCAATGGGACACCAGCTCCTACAATGAGCAGTTCTTC
CDR3 protein: CASSQWDTSSYNEQFF
V gene: TRBV4-3
CDR3 length: 16
D gene: -
J gene: TRBJ2-1
clone size: -

CDR3 DNA: TGTGCCAGCAGCTTAAGACAGGTGAAGGAGACCCAGTACTTC
CDR3 protein: CASSLRQVKETQYF
V gene: TRBV11-2
CDR3 length: 14
D gene: -
J gene: TRBJ2-5
clone size: -

CDR3 DNA: TGTGCCAGCAGTGGATACACTAGCGGGAGGGGGGGTAATGAGCAGTTCTTC
CDR3 protein: CASSGYTSGRGGNEQFF
V gene: TRBV27
CDR3 length: 17
D gene: TRBD2
J gene: TRBJ2-1
clone size: -

CDR3 DNA: TGCAGTGCTGACGGGGTTAATGGCTACACCTTC
CDR3 protein: CSADGVNGYTF
V gene: TRBV20-1
CDR3 length: 11
D gene: -
J gene: TRBJ1-2
clone size: -

CDR3 DNA: TGTGCCAGCAGCTGGCAGGGCATTTCTTCTGGGGCCAACGTCCTGACTTTC
CDR3 protein: CASSWQGISSGANVLTF
V gene: TRBV7-9
CDR3 length: 17
D gene: -
J gene: TRBJ2-6
clone size: -

CDR3 DNA: TGCAGCGTTTACCGGGACTACGAGCAGTACTTC
CDR3 protein: CSVYRDYEQYF
V gene: TRBV29-1
CDR3 length: 11
D gene: -
J gene: TRBJ2-7
clone size: few

CDR3 DNA: TGCGCCAGCAGCCGGGGGGCCAGCGGGACGGTTGGCTACACCTTC
CDR3 protein: CASSRGASGTVGYTF
V gene: TRBV4-1
CDR3 length: 15
D gene: -
J gene: TRBJ1-2
clone size: -

CDR3 DNA: TGTGCCAGCAAGGGACTAGCGGATGCCTCCTACGAGCAGTACTTC
CDR3 protein: CASKGLADASYEQYF
V gene: TRBV5-4
CDR3 length: 15
D gene: TRBD2
J gene: TRBJ2-7
clone size: -

CDR3 DNA: TGTGCCAGTAGCTGGTCCGGGGAGCGGGCCGAGCAGTACTTC
CDR3 protein: CASSWSGERAEQYF
V gene: TRBV19
CDR3 length: 14
D gene: -
J gene: TRBJ2-7
clone size: -

CDR3 DNA: TGTGCCAGCAGCCCGTGGACAGGGGGCCTTTTCATCCTAGCCAAAAACATTCAGTACTTC
CDR3 protein: CASSPWTGGLFILAKNIQYF
V gene: TRBV21-1
CDR3 length: 20
D gene: -
J gene: TRBJ2-4
clone size: few

CDR3 DNA: TGTGCCAGCAGTAGGGGGGGCTACGTCTATAATTCACCCCTCCACTTT
CDR3 protein: CASSRGGYVYNSPLHF
V gene: TRBV27
CDR3 length: 16
D gene: -
J gene: TRBJ1-6
clone size: -

CDR3 DNA: TGTGCCAGCAGGAGATCGGGGGGTTGCACAGATACGCAGTATTTT
CDR3 protein: CASRRSGGCTDTQYF
V gene: TRBV11-3
CDR3 length: 15
D gene: TRBD2
J gene: TRBJ2-3
clone size: -

CDR3 DNA: TGTGCCAGCATAAGGGCGGGGATGAACACTGAAGCTTTCTTT
CDR3 protein: CASIRAGMNTEAFF
V gene: TRBV28
CDR3 length: 14
D gene: -
J gene: TRBJ1-1
clone size: -

CDR3 DNA: TGTGCCAGCAGCCACGCGGGACAGGTCGTAGATACGCAGTATTTT
CDR3 protein: CASSHAGQVVDTQYF
V gene: TRBV7-3
CDR3 length: 15
D gene: TRBD1
J gene: TRBJ2-3
clone size: -

CDR3 DNA: TGTGCCAGCAGTCCGTTGGGCGTTAACAATGAGCAGTTCTTC
CDR3 protein: CASSPLGVNNEQFF
V gene: TRBV27
CDR3 length: 14
D gene: -
J gene: TRBJ2-1
clone size: -

CDR3 DNA: TGTGCCAGCAGTTTGGGCAGGGCGAACACTGAAGCTTTCTTT
CDR3 protein: CASSLGRANTEAFF
V gene: TRBV28
CDR3 length: 14
D gene: -
J gene: TRBJ1-1
clone size: -

CDR3 DNA: TGTGCCTGGAGCAGGGGAACAGGGACGGACGAGCAGTACTTC
CDR3 protein: CAWSRGTGTDEQYF
V gene: TRBV30
CDR3 length: 14
D gene: -
J gene: TRBJ2-7
clone size: -

CDR3 DNA: TGTGCCAGCAGCCAAAAGCGGGAGTGGACCGGGGAGCTGTTTTTT
CDR3 protein: CASSQKREWTGELFF
V gene: TRBV27
CDR3 length: 15
D gene: TRBD2
J gene: TRBJ2-2
clone size: few